The clone carrying this TCR beta chain was counted between two and nine times. Its specificity is unknown. Healthy donors had no documented immune events, such as infections, while sampled. These data are taken from a study of identifying expanded T cells in peripheral blood. Overall study results and limits: Variance in clone template counts between approximately two-week samples significantly increased with total template count across all healthy donors.

CDR1 is SGHAT and CDR2 is FQDESV in the germline V gene (reference sequence). The ends were cut back, 2 bases at V and 6 bases at J, with 13 bases in the middle. The CDR3 length is 14 residues. Method: immunoSEQ multiplex PCR; TCRdb's copy keeps in-frame clones and lacks some. Of some 78,000 clones in the sample, around four fifths were seen once. The sequenced sample was blood. The chain is built from TRBV11-1 and TRBJ1-2; no firm D call. This sequence originates from a person aged 18 to 70 in good health. CDR3 DNA sequence: TGTGCCAGCAGCTTAATGTCAGTGTCGAATGGCTACACCTTC. It encodes CASSLMSVSNGYTF.